This is a list of T cell receptor beta chains from one sample in a study of radiotherapy plus CTLA-4 blockade in lung cancer. Sequencing used immunoSEQ multiplex PCR; TCRdb keeps in-frame clones, though not all of them. This table has fewer than 35,000 clones, 60% to 85% appearing once. Source: peripheral blood, taken from a patient treated with radiotherapy plus ipilimumab. These receptors were collected from a human donor with non-small cell lung cancer that progressed on radiotherapy plus ipilimumab. Both conserved end residues are part of each CDR3. The D gene is left open where the match is weak. Size values are once, few and many counts, or a class for expanded clones, and some rows have none.

d_gene: -
abundance: -
v_gene: TRBV28
j_gene: TRBJ2-3
len: 17
CDR3nt: TGTGCCAGCAGTTCGACGCCCCTTGTCGGGACCCCAGATACGCAGTATTTT
CDR3aa: CASSSTPLVGTPDTQYF

d_gene: TRBD1
abundance: -
v_gene: TRBV5-1
j_gene: TRBJ2-7
len: 13
CDR3nt: TGCGCCAGCAATGGGGACAGGCCCCACGAGCAGTACTTC
CDR3aa: CASNGDRPHEQYF

d_gene: TRBD1
abundance: once
v_gene: TRBV28
j_gene: TRBJ2-5
len: 16
CDR3nt: TGTGCCAGCAGTTCTACCGGGACAGGAGATCAAGAGACCCAGTACTTC
CDR3aa: CASSSTGTGDQETQYF

d_gene: TRBD1
abundance: once
v_gene: TRBV4-1
j_gene: TRBJ2-7
len: 15
CDR3nt: TGCGCCAGCAGCCTCTCCGGGACAGGGCGGGACGAGCAGTACTTC
CDR3aa: CASSLSGTGRDEQYF

d_gene: TRBD1
abundance: few
v_gene: TRBV7-2
j_gene: TRBJ2-7
len: 14
CDR3nt: TGTGCCAGCACCTGGACAGGGAGCTCCTACGAGCAGTACTTC
CDR3aa: CASTWTGSSYEQYF

d_gene: TRBD1
abundance: few
v_gene: TRBV28
j_gene: TRBJ2-7
len: 15
CDR3nt: TGTGCCAGCAGTTTAGTAGGGACAGGGGCCTACGAGCAGTACTTC
CDR3aa: CASSLVGTGAYEQYF

d_gene: -
abundance: -
v_gene: TRBV6-1
j_gene: TRBJ2-3
len: 12
CDR3nt: TGTGCCAGCACCCTCACCGCAGATACGCAGTATTTT
CDR3aa: CASTLTADTQYF

d_gene: TRBD2
abundance: -
v_gene: TRBV11-3
j_gene: TRBJ2-1
len: 15
CDR3nt: TGTGCCAGCAGCTTTCGGGGGGGCTCCTACAATGAGCAGTTCTTC
CDR3aa: CASSFRGGSYNEQFF

d_gene: -
abundance: -
v_gene: TRBV28
j_gene: TRBJ1-2
len: 13
CDR3nt: TGTGCCAGCAGTTTACAGGGATTGGATGGCTACACCTTC
CDR3aa: CASSLQGLDGYTF

d_gene: -
abundance: -
v_gene: TRBV27
j_gene: TRBJ2-7
len: 14
CDR3nt: TGTGCCAGCAAGGGGGGGACAGGCGCCTACGAGCAGTACTTC
CDR3aa: CASKGGTGAYEQYF

d_gene: -
abundance: -
v_gene: TRBV11-1
j_gene: TRBJ2-2
len: 16
CDR3nt: TGTGCCAGCAGTAAGGCTGGGGTCTCTTACACCGGGGAGCTGTTTTTT
CDR3aa: CASSKAGVSYTGELFF

d_gene: -
abundance: -
v_gene: TRBV28
j_gene: TRBJ1-1
len: 13
CDR3nt: TGTGCCAGCAGTAAGGACCCTTTACCTGAAGCTTTCTTT
CDR3aa: CASSKDPLPEAFF

d_gene: -
abundance: -
v_gene: TRBV28
j_gene: TRBJ1-5
len: 12
CDR3nt: TGTGCCAGCAGTACCGGGAGTCAGCCCCAGCATTTT
CDR3aa: CASSTGSQPQHF

d_gene: -
abundance: -
v_gene: TRBV30
j_gene: TRBJ1-1
len: 15
CDR3nt: TGTGCCTGGGTGGGATGGCGGGGCGTCGAGACTGAAGCTTTCTTT
CDR3aa: CAWVGWRGVETEAFF

d_gene: -
abundance: -
v_gene: TRBV7-9
j_gene: TRBJ2-3
len: 11
CDR3nt: TGTGCCAGCACCCTCACAGATACGCAGTATTTT
CDR3aa: CASTLTDTQYF

d_gene: -
abundance: -
v_gene: TRBV13
j_gene: TRBJ2-7
len: 14
CDR3nt: TGTGCCAGTTCTTACGGGGTAAATGGGTACGAGCAGTACTTC
CDR3aa: CASSYGVNGYEQYF

d_gene: -
abundance: -
v_gene: TRBV5-6
j_gene: TRBJ1-2
len: 12
CDR3nt: TGTGCCAGCTCCAGTCTAGGATATGGCTACACCTTC
CDR3aa: CASSSLGYGYTF

d_gene: -
abundance: -
v_gene: TRBV9
j_gene: TRBJ2-3
len: 15
CDR3nt: TGTGCCAGCAGCGTAGCCGCGGACAGTTCAGATACGCAGTATTTT
CDR3aa: CASSVAADSSDTQYF

d_gene: -
abundance: once
v_gene: TRBV19
j_gene: TRBJ1-2
len: 15
CDR3nt: TGTGCCAGTACGAGCCCTGCGGCCGGCCCGGCTGGCTACACCTTC
CDR3aa: CASTSPAAGPAGYTF

d_gene: -
abundance: -
v_gene: TRBV7-3
j_gene: TRBJ2-1
len: 13
CDR3nt: TGTGCCAGCAGCTCAAATACAGGGTTGGAGCAGTTCTTC
CDR3aa: CASSSNTGLEQFF

d_gene: -
abundance: -
v_gene: TRBV5-1
j_gene: TRBJ1-1
len: 15
CDR3nt: TGCGCCAGCAGCTTGGAACGGCCCGGGGACACTGAAGCTTTCTTT
CDR3aa: CASSLERPGDTEAFF

d_gene: TRBD1
abundance: -
v_gene: TRBV5-1
j_gene: TRBJ2-7
len: 13
CDR3nt: TGCGCCAGCAGCTTGGGACAGGGGGACGAGCAGTACTTC
CDR3aa: CASSLGQGDEQYF

d_gene: -
abundance: -
v_gene: TRBV9
j_gene: TRBJ2-1
len: 13
CDR3nt: TGTGCCAGCAGCGTAGCGGTGGGGAATGAGCAGTTCTTC
CDR3aa: CASSVAVGNEQFF

d_gene: -
abundance: -
v_gene: TRBV7-9
j_gene: TRBJ1-5
len: 15
CDR3nt: TGTGCCAGCAGCTTAGGGGACCGACGCAATCAGCCCCAGCATTTT
CDR3aa: CASSLGDRRNQPQHF

d_gene: TRBD2
abundance: -
v_gene: TRBV5-1
j_gene: TRBJ2-3
len: 16
CDR3nt: TGCGCCAGCAGCTCCCAGCTACAAGCGGGAGTGGATACGCAGTATTTT
CDR3aa: CASSSQLQAGVDTQYF

d_gene: TRBD1
abundance: -
v_gene: TRBV18
j_gene: TRBJ1-1
len: 15
CDR3nt: TGTGCCAGCTCACAGGCGCAGGGGGCGAACACTGAAGCTTTCTTT
CDR3aa: CASSQAQGANTEAFF

d_gene: -
abundance: -
v_gene: TRBV7-6
j_gene: TRBJ2-2
len: 17
CDR3nt: TGTGCCAGCAGCTTAGCTGGGGCAGGACCGAACACCGGGGAGCTGTTTTTT
CDR3aa: CASSLAGAGPNTGELFF

d_gene: -
abundance: -
v_gene: TRBV9
j_gene: TRBJ1-2
len: 16
CDR3nt: TGTGCCAGCAGCGTAGGATTGGGCGGCCAGAACTATGGCTACACCTTC
CDR3aa: CASSVGLGGQNYGYTF

d_gene: -
abundance: -
v_gene: TRBV9
j_gene: TRBJ1-2
len: 15
CDR3nt: TGTGCCAGCAGCGTAGCTGAATCGGTTAACTATGGCTACACCTTC
CDR3aa: CASSVAESVNYGYTF

d_gene: TRBD1
abundance: -
v_gene: TRBV7-9
j_gene: TRBJ2-7
len: 15
CDR3nt: TGTGCCAGCAGCTTAATAGGGGCAGGGGGAGACGAGCAGTACTTC
CDR3aa: CASSLIGAGGDEQYF

d_gene: -
abundance: -
v_gene: TRBV28
j_gene: TRBJ2-2
len: 12
CDR3nt: TGTGCCAGCACTCAGGGGACCGGGGAGCTGTTTTTT
CDR3aa: CASTQGTGELFF

d_gene: -
abundance: -
v_gene: TRBV5-1
j_gene: TRBJ2-7
len: 17
CDR3nt: TGCGCCAGCAGCTTGTTTGAACAATGGGCTGAATCGGAGGAGCAGTACTTC
CDR3aa: CASSLFEQWAESEEQYF

d_gene: -
abundance: -
v_gene: TRBV28
j_gene: TRBJ2-1
len: 14
CDR3nt: TGTGCCAGCAGTTTATACCAGGAATACAATGAGCAGTTCTTC
CDR3aa: CASSLYQEYNEQFF

d_gene: -
abundance: few
v_gene: TRBV7-9
j_gene: TRBJ2-7
len: 12
CDR3nt: TGTGCCAGCAGCGCCCCGGACTACGAGCAGTACTTC
CDR3aa: CASSAPDYEQYF

d_gene: TRBD2
abundance: -
v_gene: TRBV9
j_gene: TRBJ2-7
len: 15
CDR3nt: TGTGCCAGCAGCGTAGAGGGACTAGCGGCCTACGAGCAGTACTTC
CDR3aa: CASSVEGLAAYEQYF

d_gene: -
abundance: few
v_gene: TRBV19
j_gene: TRBJ2-2
len: 16
CDR3nt: TGTGCCAGTAGTATCAGACAGGCCGGGACCACCGGGGAGCTGTTTTTT
CDR3aa: CASSIRQAGTTGELFF

d_gene: -
abundance: -
v_gene: TRBV19
j_gene: TRBJ1-1
len: 15
CDR3nt: TGTGCCAGTAGTATATGGGGGGCGCAATTCACTGAAGCTTTCTTT
CDR3aa: CASSIWGAQFTEAFF

d_gene: -
abundance: few
v_gene: TRBV6-1
j_gene: TRBJ2-7
len: 15
CDR3nt: TGTGCCAGCAGTAAGAGCCGGATCCCCTCCTACGAGCAGTACTTC
CDR3aa: CASSKSRIPSYEQYF

d_gene: -
abundance: few
v_gene: TRBV2
j_gene: TRBJ1-1
len: 12
CDR3nt: TGTGCCAGCAGTGAGACAGATACTGAAGCTTTCTTT
CDR3aa: CASSETDTEAFF

d_gene: TRBD1
abundance: -
v_gene: TRBV14
j_gene: TRBJ1-2
len: 12
CDR3nt: TGTGCCAGCAGCCCTGACAGGGCTGGCTACACCTTC
CDR3aa: CASSPDRAGYTF

d_gene: -
abundance: -
v_gene: TRBV10-3
j_gene: TRBJ2-3
len: 13
CDR3nt: TGTGCCATCAAAGGCGACGGGCCAGATACGCAGTATTTT
CDR3aa: CAIKGDGPDTQYF

d_gene: -
abundance: -
v_gene: TRBV28
j_gene: TRBJ1-5
len: 16
CDR3nt: TGTGCCAGCAGTTTGGGCCCAGGGGATAGAGCTCAGCCCCAGCATTTT
CDR3aa: CASSLGPGDRAQPQHF

d_gene: TRBD1
abundance: once
v_gene: TRBV2
j_gene: TRBJ2-5
len: 14
CDR3nt: TGTGCCATGATGAGAACGGGACAGAAAGAGACCCAGTACTTC
CDR3aa: CAMMRTGQKETQYF

d_gene: -
abundance: -
v_gene: TRBV6-5
j_gene: TRBJ1-1
len: 13
CDR3nt: TGTGCCAGCAGTATAGCCTTGAACACTGAAGCTTTCTTT
CDR3aa: CASSIALNTEAFF